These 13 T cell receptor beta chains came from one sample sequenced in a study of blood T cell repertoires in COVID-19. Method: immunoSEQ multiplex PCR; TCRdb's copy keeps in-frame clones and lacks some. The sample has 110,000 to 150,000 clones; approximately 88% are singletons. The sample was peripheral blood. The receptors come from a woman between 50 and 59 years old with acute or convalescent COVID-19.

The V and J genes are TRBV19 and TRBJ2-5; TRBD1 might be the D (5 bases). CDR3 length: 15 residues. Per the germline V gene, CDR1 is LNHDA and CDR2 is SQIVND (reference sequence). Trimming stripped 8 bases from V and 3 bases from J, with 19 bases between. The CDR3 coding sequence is TGTGCCAGTGCCCCAGGGATAACCCTCAAAGAGACCCAGTACTTC. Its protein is CASAPGITLKETQYF.

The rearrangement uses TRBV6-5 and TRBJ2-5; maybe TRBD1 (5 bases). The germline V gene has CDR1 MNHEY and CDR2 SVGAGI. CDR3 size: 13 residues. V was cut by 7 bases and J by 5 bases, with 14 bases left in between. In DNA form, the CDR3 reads TGTGCCAGCAAAGACAGTGCTTCCGAGACCCAGTACTTC. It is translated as CASKDSASETQYF.

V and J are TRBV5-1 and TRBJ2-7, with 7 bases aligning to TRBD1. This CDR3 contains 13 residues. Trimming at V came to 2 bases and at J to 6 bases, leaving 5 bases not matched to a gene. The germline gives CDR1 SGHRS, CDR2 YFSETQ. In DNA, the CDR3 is TGCGCCAGCAGCTTAAAACAGGGGTTCGAGCAGTACTTC. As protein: CASSLKQGFEQYF. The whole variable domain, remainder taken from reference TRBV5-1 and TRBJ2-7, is KAGVTQTPRYLIKTRGQQVTLSCSPISGHRSVSWYQQTPGQGLQFLFEYFSETQRNKGNFPGRFSGRQFSNSRSEMNVSTLELGDSALYLCASSLKQGFEQYFGPGTRLTVT.

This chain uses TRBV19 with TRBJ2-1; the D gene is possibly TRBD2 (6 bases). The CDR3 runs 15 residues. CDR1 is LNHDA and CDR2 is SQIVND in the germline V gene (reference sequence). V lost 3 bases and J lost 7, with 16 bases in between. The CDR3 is CASSISGWSGNEQFF. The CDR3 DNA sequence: TGTGCCAGTAGTATCAGCGGGTGGTCGGGTAATGAGCAGTTCTTC. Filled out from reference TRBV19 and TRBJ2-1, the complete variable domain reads DGGITQSPKYLFRKEGQNVTLSCEQNLNHDAMYWYRQDPGQGLRLIYYSQIVNDFQKGDIAEGYSVSREKKESFPLTVTSAQKNPTAFYLCASSISGWSGNEQFFGPGTRLTVL.

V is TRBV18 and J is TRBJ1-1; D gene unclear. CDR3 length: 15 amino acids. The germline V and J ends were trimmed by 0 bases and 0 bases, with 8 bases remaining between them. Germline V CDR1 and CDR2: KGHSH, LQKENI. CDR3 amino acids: CASSPPYSMNTEAFF. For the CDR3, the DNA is TGTGCCAGCTCACCACCGTACAGCATGAACACTGAAGCTTTCTTT. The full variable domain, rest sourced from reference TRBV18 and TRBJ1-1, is NAGVMQNPRHLVRRRGQEARLRCSPMKGHSHVYWYRQLPEEGLKFMVYLQKENIIDESGMPKERFSAEFPKEGPSILRIQQVVRGDSAAYFCASSPPYSMNTEAFFGQGTRLTVV.

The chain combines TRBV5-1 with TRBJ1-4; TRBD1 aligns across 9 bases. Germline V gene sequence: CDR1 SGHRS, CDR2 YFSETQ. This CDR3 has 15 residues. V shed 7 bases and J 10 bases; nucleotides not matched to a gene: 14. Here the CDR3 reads CASSPQGQGGGKLFF. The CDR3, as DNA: TGCGCCAGCTCACCTCAGGGACAGGGCGGCGGAAAACTGTTTTTT.

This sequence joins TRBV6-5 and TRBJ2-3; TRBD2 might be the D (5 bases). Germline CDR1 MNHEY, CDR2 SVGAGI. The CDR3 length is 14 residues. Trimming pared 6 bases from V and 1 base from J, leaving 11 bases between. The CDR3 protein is CASRIGVGTDTQYF. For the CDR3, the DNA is TGTGCCAGCAGGATCGGGGTGGGCACAGATACGCAGTATTTT.

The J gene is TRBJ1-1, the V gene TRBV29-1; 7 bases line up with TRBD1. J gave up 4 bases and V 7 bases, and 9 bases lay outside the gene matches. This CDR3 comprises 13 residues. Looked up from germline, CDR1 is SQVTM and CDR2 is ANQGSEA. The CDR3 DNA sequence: TGCAGCGGCGTCAGGGGGGCGAGCACTGAAGCTTTCTTT. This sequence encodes CSGVRGASTEAFF. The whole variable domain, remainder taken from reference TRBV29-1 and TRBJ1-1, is SAVISQKPSRDICQRGTSLTIQCQVDSQVTMMFWYRQQPGQSLTLIATANQGSEATYESGFVIDKFPISRPNLTFSTLTVSNMSPEDSSIYLCSGVRGASTEAFFGQGTRLTVV.

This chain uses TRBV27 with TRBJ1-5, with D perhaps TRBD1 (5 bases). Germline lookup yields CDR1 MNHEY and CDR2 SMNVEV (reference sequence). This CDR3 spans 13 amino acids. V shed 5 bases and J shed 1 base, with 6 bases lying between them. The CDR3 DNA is TGTGCCAGCAGTCGGACAAGCAATCAGCCCCAGCATTTT. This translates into CASSRTSNQPQHF.

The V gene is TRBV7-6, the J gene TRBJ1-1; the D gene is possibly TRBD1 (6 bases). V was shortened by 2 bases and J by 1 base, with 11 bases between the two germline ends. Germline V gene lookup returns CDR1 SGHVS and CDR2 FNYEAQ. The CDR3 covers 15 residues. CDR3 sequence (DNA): TGTGCCAGCAGCTTATTTGGGGGCGCGAACACTGAAGCTTTCTTT. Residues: CASSLFGGANTEAFF. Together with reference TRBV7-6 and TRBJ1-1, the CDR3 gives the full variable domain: GAGVSQSPRYKVTKRGQDVALRCDPISGHVSLYWYRQALGQGPEFLTYFNYEAQQDKSGLPNDRFSAERPEGSISTLTIQRTEQRDSAMYRCASSLFGGANTEAFFGQGTRLTVV.

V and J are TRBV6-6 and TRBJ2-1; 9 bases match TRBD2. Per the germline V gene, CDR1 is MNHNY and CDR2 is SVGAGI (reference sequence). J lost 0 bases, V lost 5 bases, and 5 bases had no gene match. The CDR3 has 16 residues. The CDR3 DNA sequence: TGTGCCAGCAGTCCTAGCGGGGAGAGCTCCTACAATGAGCAGTTCTTC. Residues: CASSPSGESSYNEQFF.

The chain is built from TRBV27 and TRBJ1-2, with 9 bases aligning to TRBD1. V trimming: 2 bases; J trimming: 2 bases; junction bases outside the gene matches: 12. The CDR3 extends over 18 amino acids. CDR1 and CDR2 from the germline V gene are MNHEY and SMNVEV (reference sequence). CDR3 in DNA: TGTGCCAGCAGTTTAAGGGCCGGGACAGGGACGGTAAACTATGGCTACACCTTC. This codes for CASSLRAGTGTVNYGYTF.

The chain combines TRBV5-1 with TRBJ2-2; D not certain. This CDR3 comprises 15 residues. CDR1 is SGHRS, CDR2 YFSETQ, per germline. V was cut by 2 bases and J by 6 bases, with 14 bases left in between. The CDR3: CASSLPLASAGELFF. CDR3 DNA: TGCGCCAGCAGCTTACCTCTTGCTAGTGCCGGGGAGCTGTTTTTT. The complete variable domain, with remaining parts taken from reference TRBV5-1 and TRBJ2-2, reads KAGVTQTPRYLIKTRGQQVTLSCSPISGHRSVSWYQQTPGQGLQFLFEYFSETQRNKGNFPGRFSGRQFSNSRSEMNVSTLELGDSALYLCASSLPLASAGELFFGEGSRLTVL.